These 11 T cell receptor beta chains were all obtained from the same sample, sequenced in a study of technical replicates of blood from a few donors. Sequencing was performed with immunoSEQ multiplex PCR; in TCRdb, only in-frame clones are kept and a portion is missing. The table shows 70,000 to 80,000 clones, with about 90% occurring only once. The material sequenced was T cells isolated from PBMCs. These receptors came from a human donor in good health.

In DNA form, the CDR3 reads TGTGCCAGCAGCCCCGTACTAGCGGGCGCGAACACCGGGGAGCTGTTTTTT. It specifies CASSPVLAGANTGELFF. V usage is TRBV7-3 and J usage is TRBJ2-2, with 9 bases that match TRBD2. The J segment lost 0 bases and the V segment lost 5 bases, leaving 7 bases of the junction unmatched. The germline V gene has CDR1 SGHTA and CDR2 FQGTGA. This CDR3 contains 17 residues. Full variable domain (outside the CDR3, taken from reference TRBV7-3 and TRBJ2-2): GAGVSQTPSNKVTEKGKYVELRCDPISGHTALYWYRQSLGQGPEFLIYFQGTGAADDSGLPNDRFFAVRPEGSVSTLKIQRTERGDSAVYLCASSPVLAGANTGELFFGEGSRLTVL.

The chain has TRBV2 and TRBJ1-5; 8 bases are a match to TRBD1. This CDR3 has 14 amino acids. The germline CDR1 and CDR2 sequences are SNHLY and FYNNEI. The ends lost 6 bases at V and 2 bases at J; junction bases unmatched: 3. CDR3 in amino acids: CASRGQVGNQPQHF. The CDR3 DNA reads TGTGCCAGCAGGGGACAGGTTGGCAATCAGCCCCAGCATTTT. Drawing the rest from reference TRBV2 and TRBJ1-5, the complete variable domain is EPEVTQTPSHQVTQMGQEVILRCVPISNHLYFYWYRQILGQKVEFLVSFYNNEISEKSEIFDDQFSVERPDGSNFTLKIRSTKLEDSAMYFCASRGQVGNQPQHFGDGTRLSIL.

The CDR3 reads CAISLGNTGELFF. CDR3 nucleotides: TGTGCCATCAGTCTAGGGAACACCGGGGAGCTGTTTTTT. The chain is built from TRBV10-3 and TRBJ2-2; unclear D gene. CDR3 length equals 13 residues. Germline-derived CDR1 and CDR2 are ENHRY and SYGVKD. V was clipped by 5 bases and J by 1 base, with 5 bases between them.

The table lists this clone with a few counts. The rearrangement links TRBV11-1 to TRBJ2-2; D is possibly TRBD2 (6 bases). The ends were cut back, 4 bases at V and 6 bases at J, with 9 bases in the middle. Germline V lookup: CDR1 SGHAT, CDR2 FQDESV (reference sequence). This CDR3 has 13 residues. Here the CDR3 DNA reads TGTGCCAGCAGCTCGGGACTCGCCGGGGAGCTGTTTTTT. Protein product: CASSSGLAGELFF.

The chain combines TRBV30 with TRBJ2-7; 8 bases align to TRBD2. Trimming at V came to 2 bases and at J to 0 bases, leaving 6 bases not matched to a gene. This CDR3 has 15 residues. Germline-derived CDR1 and CDR2 are GTSNPN and SVGIG (reference sequence). Here the CDR3 reads CAWSSSGFSSYEQYF. CDR3 sequence (DNA): TGTGCCTGGAGTTCTAGCGGGTTTAGCTCCTACGAGCAGTACTTC.

Regarding this clone: The junction departs from germline at one end; a sequencing error may be responsible. The chain employs TRBV7-9 and TRBJ2-1; D is undetermined. Germline CDR1 is SEHNR and CDR2 is FQNEAQ (reference sequence). This CDR3 comprises 13 residues. The CDR3 nucleotides read TGTGCCAGCAGATTAGGGCCCCCAGATGAGCAGTTCTTC. Amino acid sequence: CASRLGPPDEQFF.

The chain uses TRBV10-3 and TRBJ2-1; D unclear. The CDR3 is made up of 13 amino acids. Looked up from germline, CDR1 is ENHRY and CDR2 is SYGVKD. V lost 6 bases, J lost 6 bases, and 12 bases lay in between. CDR3 protein: CAISPSSGNEQFF. CDR3 nucleotides: TGTGCCATCAGCCCTAGTAGTGGCAATGAGCAGTTCTTC.

The chain joins TRBV7-3 to TRBJ2-2; possibly TRBD2 for D (5 bases). CDR1 SGHTA and CDR2 FQGTGA come from the germline V gene. The CDR3 loop spans 13 amino acids. V lost 3 bases, J lost 5 bases, and 7 bases lay in between. The CDR3 reads CASSFSGTGELFF. As DNA, the CDR3 is TGTGCCAGCAGCTTCTCGGGAACCGGGGAGCTGTTTTTT.

This chain uses TRBV2 with TRBJ1-2, with D possibly matching TRBD1 (5 bases). V was shortened by 4 bases and J by 6 bases, with 12 bases between the two germline ends. This CDR3 region has 13 residues. Germline V gene sequence: CDR1 SNHLY, CDR2 FYNNEI. DNA of the CDR3: TGTGCCAGCAGTGTGGAGGGGAGTGATGGCTACACCTTC. Translating gives CASSVEGSDGYTF.

V usage is TRBV28 and J usage is TRBJ1-1; 9 bases are a match to TRBD1. The ends lost 5 bases at V and 7 bases at J; junction bases unmatched: 14. This CDR3 comprises 16 residues. Germline loops: CDR1 MDHEN, CDR2 SYDVKM. DNA of the CDR3: TGTGCCAGCAGTGTAGGGATTTGGACAGGGGACGGTGAAGCTTTCTTT. Amino acid sequence: CASSVGIWTGDGEAFF.

The rearrangement uses TRBV27 and TRBJ2-7, with D possibly being TRBD2 (5 bases). Germline CDR1 MNHEY, CDR2 SMNVEV (reference sequence). The CDR3 extends over 15 amino acids. Trimming removed 6 bases at V and 4 bases at J, with 19 bases between. In DNA, the CDR3 is TGTGCCAGCAGCACGGTCCGGACTGCCTCATACGAGCAGTACTTC. This translates into CASSTVRTASYEQYF.